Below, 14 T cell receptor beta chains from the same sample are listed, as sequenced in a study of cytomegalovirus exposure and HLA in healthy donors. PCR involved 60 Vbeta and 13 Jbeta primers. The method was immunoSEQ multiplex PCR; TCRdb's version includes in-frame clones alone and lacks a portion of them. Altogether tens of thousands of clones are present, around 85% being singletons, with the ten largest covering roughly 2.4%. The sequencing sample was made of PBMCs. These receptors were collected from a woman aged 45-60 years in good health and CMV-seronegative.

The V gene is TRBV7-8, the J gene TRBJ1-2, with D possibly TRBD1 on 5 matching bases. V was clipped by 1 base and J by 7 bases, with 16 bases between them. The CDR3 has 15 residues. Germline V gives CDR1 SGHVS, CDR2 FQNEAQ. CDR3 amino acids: CASSLVGQGIGGYTF. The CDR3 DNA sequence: TGTGCCAGCAGCTTAGTTGGCCAGGGCATAGGTGGCTACACCTTC.

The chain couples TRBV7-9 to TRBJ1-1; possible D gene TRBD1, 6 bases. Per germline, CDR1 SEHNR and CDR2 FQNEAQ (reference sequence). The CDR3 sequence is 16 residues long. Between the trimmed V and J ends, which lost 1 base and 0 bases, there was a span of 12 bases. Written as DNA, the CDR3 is TGTGCCAGCAGCTTAGAGGGGGTCAGGTTGAACACTGAAGCTTTCTTT. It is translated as CASSLEGVRLNTEAFF.

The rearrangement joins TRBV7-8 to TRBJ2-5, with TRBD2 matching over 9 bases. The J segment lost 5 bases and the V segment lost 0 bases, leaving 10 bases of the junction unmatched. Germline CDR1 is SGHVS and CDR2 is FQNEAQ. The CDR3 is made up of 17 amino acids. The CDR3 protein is CASSLALELAGYETQYF. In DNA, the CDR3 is TGTGCCAGCAGCTTAGCGCTCGAGCTAGCGGGATATGAGACCCAGTACTTC.

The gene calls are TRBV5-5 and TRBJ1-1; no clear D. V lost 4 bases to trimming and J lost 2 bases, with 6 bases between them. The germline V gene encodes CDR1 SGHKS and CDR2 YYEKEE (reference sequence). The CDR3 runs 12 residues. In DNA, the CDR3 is TGTGCCAGCAGCAACATAAACACTGAAGCTTTCTTT. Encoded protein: CASSNINTEAFF.

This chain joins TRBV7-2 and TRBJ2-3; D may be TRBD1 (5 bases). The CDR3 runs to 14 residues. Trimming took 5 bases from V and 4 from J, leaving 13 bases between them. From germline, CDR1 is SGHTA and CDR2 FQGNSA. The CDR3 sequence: CASSARTPPDTQYF. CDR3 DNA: TGTGCCAGCAGCGCCCGGACACCCCCAGATACGCAGTATTTT.

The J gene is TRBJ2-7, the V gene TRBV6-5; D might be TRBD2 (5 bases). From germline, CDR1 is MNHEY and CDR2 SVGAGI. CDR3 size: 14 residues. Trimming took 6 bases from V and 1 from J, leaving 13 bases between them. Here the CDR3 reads CASSTRADSYEQYF. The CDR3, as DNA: TGTGCCAGCAGCACTCGAGCGGATTCCTACGAGCAGTACTTC.

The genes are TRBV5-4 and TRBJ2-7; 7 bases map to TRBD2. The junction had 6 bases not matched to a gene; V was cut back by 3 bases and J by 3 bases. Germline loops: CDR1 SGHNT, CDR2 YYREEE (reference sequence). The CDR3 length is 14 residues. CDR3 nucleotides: TGTGCCAGCAGCTGGGGCGGGAGAGGCTACGAGCAGTACTTC. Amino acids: CASSWGGRGYEQYF.

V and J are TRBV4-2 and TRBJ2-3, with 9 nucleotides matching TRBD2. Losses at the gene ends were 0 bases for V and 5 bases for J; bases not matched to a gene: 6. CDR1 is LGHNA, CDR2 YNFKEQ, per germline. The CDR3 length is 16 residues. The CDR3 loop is CASSQDKGLAKDTQYF. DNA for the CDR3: TGTGCCAGCAGCCAAGATAAGGGACTAGCTAAAGATACGCAGTATTTT.

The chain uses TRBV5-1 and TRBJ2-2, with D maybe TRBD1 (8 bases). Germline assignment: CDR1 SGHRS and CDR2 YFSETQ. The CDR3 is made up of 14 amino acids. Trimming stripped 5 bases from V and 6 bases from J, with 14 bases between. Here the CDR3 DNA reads TGCGCCAGCAGTAGACAGGGGAGGGCCGGGGAGCTGTTTTTT. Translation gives CASSRQGRAGELFF.

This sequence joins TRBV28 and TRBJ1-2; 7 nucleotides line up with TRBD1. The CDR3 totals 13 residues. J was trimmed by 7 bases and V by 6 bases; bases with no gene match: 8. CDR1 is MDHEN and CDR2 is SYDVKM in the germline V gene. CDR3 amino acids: CASRRDRFIGYTF. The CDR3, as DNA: TGTGCCAGCAGAAGGGACAGATTTATTGGCTACACCTTC.

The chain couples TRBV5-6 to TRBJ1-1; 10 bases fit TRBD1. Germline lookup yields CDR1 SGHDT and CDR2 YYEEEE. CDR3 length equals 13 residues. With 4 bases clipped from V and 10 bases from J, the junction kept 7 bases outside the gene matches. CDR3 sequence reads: CASSMTGGSGAFF. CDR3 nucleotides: TGTGCCAGCAGCATGACAGGGGGCAGCGGAGCTTTCTTT.

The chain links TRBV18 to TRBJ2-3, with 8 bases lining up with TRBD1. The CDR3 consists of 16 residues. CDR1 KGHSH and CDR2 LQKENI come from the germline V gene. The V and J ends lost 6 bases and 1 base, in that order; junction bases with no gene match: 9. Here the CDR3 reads CASSRQGQVGTDTQYF. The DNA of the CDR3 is TGTGCCAGCTCCCGACAGGGGCAGGTGGGCACAGATACGCAGTATTTT.

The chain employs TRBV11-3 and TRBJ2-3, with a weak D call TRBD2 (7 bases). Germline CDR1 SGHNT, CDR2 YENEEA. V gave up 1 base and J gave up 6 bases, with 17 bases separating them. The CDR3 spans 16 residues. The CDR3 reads CASSLGAGGARDTQYF. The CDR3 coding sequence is TGTGCCAGCAGCTTAGGAGCTGGGGGGGCGAGGGATACGCAGTATTTT.

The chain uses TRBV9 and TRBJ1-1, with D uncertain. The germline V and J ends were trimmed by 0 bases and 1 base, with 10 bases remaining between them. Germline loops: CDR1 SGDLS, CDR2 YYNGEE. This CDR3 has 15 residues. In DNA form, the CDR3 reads TGTGCCAGCAGCGTAGAGCCCTCGGGGAACACTGAAGCTTTCTTT. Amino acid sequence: CASSVEPSGNTEAFF.